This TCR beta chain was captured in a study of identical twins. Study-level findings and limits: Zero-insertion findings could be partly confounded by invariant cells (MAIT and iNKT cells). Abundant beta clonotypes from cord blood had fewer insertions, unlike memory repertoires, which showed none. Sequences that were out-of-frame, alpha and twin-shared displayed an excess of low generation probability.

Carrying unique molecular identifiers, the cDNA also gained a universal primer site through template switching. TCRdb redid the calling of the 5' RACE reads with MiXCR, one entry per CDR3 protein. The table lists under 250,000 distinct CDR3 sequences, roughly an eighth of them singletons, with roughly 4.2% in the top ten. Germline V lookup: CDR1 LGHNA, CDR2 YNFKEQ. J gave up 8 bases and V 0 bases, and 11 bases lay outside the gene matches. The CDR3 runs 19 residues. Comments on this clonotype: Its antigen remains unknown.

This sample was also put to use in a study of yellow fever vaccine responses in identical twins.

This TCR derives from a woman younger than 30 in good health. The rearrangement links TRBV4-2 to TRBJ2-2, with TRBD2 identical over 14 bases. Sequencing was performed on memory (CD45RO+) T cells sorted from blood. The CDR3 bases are TGTGCCAGCAGCCAAGATCAGGGGACCGGGACTAGCGGGAGAGGGGAGCTGTTTTTT. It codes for CASSQDQGTGTSGRGELFF.